Included here is one T cell receptor beta chain sequence, with context. Antigen specificity is unknown. Looked up from germline, CDR1 is SEHNR and CDR2 is FQNEAQ (reference sequence). CDR3 length: 15 residues. Trimming removed 2 bases from V and 4 bases from J; junction bases left unmatched: 1. The entry originates in a study of T cell repertoires and HLA-DP antigens. The primer mix covered 54 TRBV segments and 13 TRBJ segments. Some clones are missing from TCRdb's copy, which holds only in-frame ones; the method was immunoSEQ multiplex PCR. The sample carries about 89,000 clones, around nine tenths recorded once.

The V and J genes are TRBV7-9 and TRBJ2-1; 11 bases match TRBD2. Sequencing was performed on CD4+ T cells from PBMCs. This TCR was recovered from a man aged 45-65 years in good health and CMV-seronegative. The chain's CDR3 is CASSLRTSGYNEQFF. In DNA, the CDR3 is TGTGCCAGCAGCTTAAGGACTAGCGGGTACAATGAGCAGTTCTTC.